This is a list of T cell receptor beta chains from one sample in a study of graft-versus-host responses after intestinal transplantation. The antigens of these receptors remain unknown. Repertoires were generated with immunoSEQ multiplex PCR, while TCRdb's copy carries only in-frame clones and drops some. The sample includes around 100,000 clones, around nine tenths of them seen just once. The sample consisted of unstimulated CD4+ T cells sorted from spleen or lymph node cells, taken before transplant. These receptors came from a human donor who was the organ donor for an intestinal transplant. Each CDR3 is given with its conserved first and last residue. The D gene is left open where the match is weak.

CDR3 | V | length | D
CASSVSPGLAPNTEAFF | TRBV9 | 17 | -
CASSYGRSLGGGYTF | TRBV6-5 | 15 | -
CASSLVAVSYNEQFF | TRBV7-2 | 15 | -
CASESQGRGPYEQYF | TRBV5-4 | 15 | TRBD1
CASSLSRGGEKLFF | TRBV27 | 14 | -
CASSPGLAYDNEQFF | TRBV11-2 | 15 | TRBD2
CASSMGMIAGGQETQYF | TRBV2 | 17 | TRBD2
CASRRRLYGYTF | TRBV19 | 12 | -
CASSSDGGGYGYTF | TRBV5-1 | 14 | -
CASSYGSAFSTDTQYF | TRBV6-6 | 16 | -
CASSLAGQDTDTQYF | TRBV5-1 | 15 | TRBD1
CASSRPPGQGGVKFTDTQYF | TRBV27 | 20 | TRBD1
CASSPLGEGNEQFF | TRBV6-5 | 14 | TRBD2
CSVSLRDRGYNEQFF | TRBV29-1 | 15 | TRBD1
CASSALTARSGNTIYF | TRBV9 | 16 | -
CASSSTGDGNEQFF | TRBV19 | 14 | TRBD1
CASSLKSPINQHF | TRBV28 | 13 | -